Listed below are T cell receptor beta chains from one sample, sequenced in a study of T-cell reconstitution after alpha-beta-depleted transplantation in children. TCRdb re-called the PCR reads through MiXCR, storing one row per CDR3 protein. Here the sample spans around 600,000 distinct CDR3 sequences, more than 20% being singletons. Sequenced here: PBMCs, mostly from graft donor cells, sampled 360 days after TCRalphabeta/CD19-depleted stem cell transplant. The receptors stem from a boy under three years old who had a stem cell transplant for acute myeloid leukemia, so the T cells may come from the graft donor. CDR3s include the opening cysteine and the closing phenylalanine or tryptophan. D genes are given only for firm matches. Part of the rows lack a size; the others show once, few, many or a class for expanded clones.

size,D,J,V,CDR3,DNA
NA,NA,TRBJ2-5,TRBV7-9,CASSLEQGLTETQYF,TGTGCCAGCAGCTTAGAGCAGGGGCTGACGGAGACCCAGTACTTC
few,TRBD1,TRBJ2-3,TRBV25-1,CASSFYSTGAGSADTQYF,TGTGCCAGCAGTTTCTACTCGACAGGGGCGGGTAGTGCAGATACGCAGTATTTT
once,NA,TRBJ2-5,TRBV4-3,CASSGGKETQYF,TGCGCCAGCAGCGGAGGGAAAGAGACCCAGTACTTC
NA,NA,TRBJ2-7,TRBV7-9,CASSPPGANEQYF,TGTGCCAGCAGCCCCCCAGGCGCTAACGAGCAGTACTTC
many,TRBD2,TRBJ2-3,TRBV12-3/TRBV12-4,CASSQGLAGGFFTDTQYF,TGTGCCAGCAGTCAAGGACTAGCGGGGGGGTTTTTCACAGATACGCAGTATTTT
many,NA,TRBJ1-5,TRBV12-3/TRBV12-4,CASSHGGNQPQHF,TGTGCCAGCAGCCATGGGGGCAATCAGCCCCAGCATTTT
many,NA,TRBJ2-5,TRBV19,CASSIEETQYF,TGTGCCAGCAGTATTGAAGAGACCCAGTACTTC
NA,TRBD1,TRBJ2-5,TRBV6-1,CASSRTQGARETQYF,TGTGCCAGCAGTCGAACACAGGGGGCTAGGGAGACCCAGTACTTC
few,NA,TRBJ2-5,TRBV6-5,CASSYRVGGPKETQYF,TGTGCCAGCAGTTACAGGGTGGGGGGGCCGAAGGAGACCCAGTACTTC
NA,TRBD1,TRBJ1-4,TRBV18,CASSPGDRENEKLFF,TGTGCCAGCTCACCGGGGGACAGGGAAAATGAAAAACTGTTTTTT
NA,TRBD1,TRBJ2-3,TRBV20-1,CSARSQGRADTQYF,TGCAGTGCTAGATCACAGGGGCGGGCAGATACGCAGTATTTT
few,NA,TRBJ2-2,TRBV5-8,CASSRVNTGELFF,TGTGCCAGCAGCAGGGTGAACACCGGGGAGCTGTTTTTT
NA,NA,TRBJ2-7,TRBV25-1,CASSNKRYEQYF,TGTGCCAGCAGTAATAAGCGCTACGAGCAGTACTTC
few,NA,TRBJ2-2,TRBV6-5,CASSQGGGELFF,TGTGCCAGCAGCCAGGGGGGCGGGGAGCTGTTTTTT
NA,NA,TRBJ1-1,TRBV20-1,CSARDETGTRMNTEAFF,TGCAGTGCTAGAGACGAAACAGGGACCCGAATGAACACTGAAGCTTTCTTT
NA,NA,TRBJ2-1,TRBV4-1,CASSHGISNNEQFF,TGCGCCAGCAGCCACGGGATTTCGAACAATGAGCAGTTCTTC
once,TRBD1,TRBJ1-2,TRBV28,CASSSIRDSNYGYTF,TGTGCCAGCAGTTCCATCCGGGACAGTAACTATGGCTACACCTTC
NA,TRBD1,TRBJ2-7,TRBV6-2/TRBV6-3,CASSASGTGLYEQYF,TGTGCCAGCAGTGCTTCCGGGACAGGACTCTACGAGCAGTACTTC
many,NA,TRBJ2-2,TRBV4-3,CASSQEVGDSNTGELFF,TGCGCCAGCAGCCAAGAGGTCGGGGATTCAAATACCGGGGAGCTGTTTTTT
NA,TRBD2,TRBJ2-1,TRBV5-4,CASTLVGSSGVGEQFF,TGTGCCAGCACCCTGGTCGGGTCTAGCGGGGTAGGTGAGCAGTTCTTC
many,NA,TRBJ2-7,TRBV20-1,CSAIQGHIRDEQYF,TGCAGTGCTATCCAAGGTCATATCCGGGACGAGCAGTACTTC
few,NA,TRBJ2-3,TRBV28,CASSSALEGGPDTQYF,TGTGCCAGCAGCTCCGCTTTAGAGGGGGGCCCAGATACGCAGTATTTT
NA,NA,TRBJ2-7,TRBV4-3,CASSQTGTYEQYF,TGCGCCAGCAGCCAAACCGGGACCTACGAGCAGTACTTC
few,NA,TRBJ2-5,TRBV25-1,CASSEVWETQYF,TGTGCCAGCAGTGAAGTTTGGGAGACCCAGTACTTC
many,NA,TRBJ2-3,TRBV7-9,CASSLGGPIDTQYF,TGTGCCAGCAGCTTAGGGGGGCCTATAGATACGCAGTATTTT
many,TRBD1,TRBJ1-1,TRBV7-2,CASSPRDSYTEAFF,TGTGCCAGCAGCCCCCGGGACAGCTACACTGAAGCTTTCTTT